The present TCR beta chain was sequenced within a study of blood T cell repertoires in COVID-19. Study-wide background: The United States, Italy and Spain provided the acute and convalescent COVID-19 samples. Sources were T cells, B-cell-depleted T cells, or PBMCs; the material itself was cDNA or gDNA.

Two negative PCRs, clearance, or symptom resolution characterized the recovered Cohort 3 donors. The CDR3 is 13 amino acids. Germline CDR1 and CDR2: ENHRY and SYGVKD. V was trimmed by 2 bases and J by 4 bases, leaving 8 bases between them. TCRdb's table, derived via immunoSEQ multiplex PCR, lists solely in-frame clones and lacks some. Seen here are around 430,000 clones, roughly 89% observed once, and the top ten hold around 10%. This clone occurred once. The sample taken for sequencing was PBMCs or T cells enriched from blood (not recorded which). The receptor was isolated from a woman aged 50 to 60 who had recovered from COVID-19. This chain uses TRBV10-3 with TRBJ1-2; possibly TRBD1 for D (6 bases). CDR3 amino acids: CAISEDRTYGYTF. CDR3 nucleotide sequence: TGTGCCATCAGTGAGGACAGGACCTATGGCTACACCTTC.